This is a list of T cell receptor beta chains from one sample in a study of T-cell memory formation after mild COVID-19. A single record per CDR3 protein comes from TCRdb applying MiXCR to the 5' RACE reads. Of about 350,000 distinct CDR3 sequences detected, around a fifth appear once; the ten largest clones hold around 20%. Sequencing was performed on PBMCs or a T cell subset sorted from them (not recorded which). The origin of the receptors is a man between 18 and 35 years old who had mild COVID-19 (a few samples of this study predate the infection). Cell type and time point are not known. Each CDR3 is given with its conserved first and last residue. The D gene is left open where the match is weak. Size values are once, few and many counts, or a class for expanded clones, and some rows have none.

CDR3	DNA	D	V	J	size
CASSLDLWDTQYF	TGTGCCAGCAGCTTAGATTTGTGGGATACGCAGTATTTT	NA	TRBV11-2	TRBJ2-3	few
CASSPGGAGAYEQYF	TGTGCCAGCTCACCAGGGGGCGCAGGAGCCTACGAGCAGTACTTC	NA	TRBV18	TRBJ2-7	NA
CASSQQGTRIQYF	TGTGCCAGCAGCCAACAGGGGACTAGAATTCAGTACTTC	TRBD2	TRBV3-1	TRBJ2-4	few
CASSLFGLENTEAFF	TGTGCCAGCAGCTTATTTGGGTTGGAGAACACTGAAGCTTTCTTT	NA	TRBV7-2	TRBJ1-1	few
CASSLGQGQTQYF	TGTGCCAGCAGCTTAGGACAGGGACAGACCCAGTACTTC	TRBD1	TRBV7-2	TRBJ2-5	few
CASSVLAGGVDTQYF	TGTGCCAGCAGCGTCTTAGCGGGGGGTGTTGATACGCAGTATTTT	TRBD2	TRBV7-6	TRBJ2-3	few
CASSFRAYEQYF	TGTGCCAGCAGTTTCCGGGCCTACGAGCAGTACTTC	NA	TRBV12-3/TRBV12-4	TRBJ2-7	NA
CASSRSGVGTEAFF	TGCGCCAGCAGCCGGTCAGGGGTGGGAACTGAAGCTTTCTTT	NA	TRBV5-1	TRBJ1-1	few
CAWSGDRFGSNQPQHF	TGTGCCTGGAGTGGGGACAGGTTCGGTAGCAATCAGCCCCAGCATTTT	TRBD1	TRBV30	TRBJ1-5	NA
CASSGGAGGYTF	TGTGCCAGCAGCGGCGGGGCCGGAGGCTACACCTTC	NA	TRBV7-3	TRBJ1-2	few
CASSQDPTGNTEAFF	TGCGCCAGCAGCCAGGACCCGACAGGTAACACTGAAGCTTTCTTT	NA	TRBV4-3	TRBJ1-1	few
CASSPGRVSNEKLFF	TGTGCCAGCAGTCCGGGACGAGTCTCTAATGAAAAACTGTTTTTT	NA	TRBV27	TRBJ1-4	NA
CASSQLSGGPSDTQYF	TGTGCCAGCAGCCAACTGAGCGGGGGGCCATCCGATACGCAGTATTTT	TRBD2	TRBV4-2	TRBJ2-3	many
CATSAPGDTQYF	TGTGCCACCAGTGCTCCTGGGGATACGCAGTATTTT	NA	TRBV24-1	TRBJ2-3	NA
CAISDVDRSEQYF	TGTGCCATCAGTGACGTAGATAGGAGCGAGCAGTACTTC	NA	TRBV10-3	TRBJ2-7	few
CASSQDGAGSSYNEQFF	TGTGCCAGCAGCCAAGATGGGGCGGGAAGTTCCTACAATGAGCAGTTCTTC	NA	TRBV4-2	TRBJ2-1	NA
CASRGIRNRAGEAFF	TGTGCCAGCAGGGGGATCAGGAACCGGGCCGGTGAAGCTTTCTTT	NA	TRBV7-3	TRBJ1-1	NA
CASSVTGTYEQYF	TGTGCCAGCAGTGTAACAGGCACCTACGAGCAGTACTTC	NA	TRBV25-1	TRBJ2-7	NA
CSARKGNQPQHF	TGCAGTGCTAGAAAGGGGAATCAGCCCCAGCATTTT	NA	TRBV20-1	TRBJ1-5	few
CASSQDPSATDTQYF	TGCGCCAGCAGCCAAGATCCTAGCGCGACAGATACGCAGTATTTT	NA	TRBV4-3	TRBJ2-3	NA
CSARLASEGELFF	TGCAGTGCTAGACTGGCTAGCGAGGGGGAGCTGTTTTTT	NA	TRBV20-1	TRBJ2-2	few
CASSLNTPGTGTNTEAFF	TGTGCCAGCAGCTTAAATACTCCCGGGACAGGGACGAACACTGAAGCTTTCTTT	TRBD1	TRBV7-3	TRBJ1-1	NA
CASSLGTGGVYSPLHF	TGTGCCAGCAGCCTAGGGACAGGGGGCGTTTATTCACCCCTCCACTTT	TRBD1	TRBV5-5	TRBJ1-6	NA
CASSLGRTTDTQYF	TGTGCCAGCAGCCTGGGACGGACCACAGATACGCAGTATTTT	NA	TRBV7-9	TRBJ2-3	many
CASSDWQGNEAFF	TGTGCCAGCAGTGATTGGCAGGGAAATGAAGCTTTCTTT	NA	TRBV2	TRBJ1-1	NA
CASSSTLPRQFF	TGTGCCAGCAGTTCGACACTGCCGCGGCAGTTCTTC	NA	TRBV6-2/TRBV6-3	TRBJ2-1	NA
CASSRQGAIEKLFF	TGTGCCAGCAGCCGACAGGGGGCCATTGAAAAACTGTTTTTT	TRBD1	TRBV6-5	TRBJ1-4	few
CASSLEHRGYEQYF	TGCGCCAGCAGCTTGGAGCACAGGGGATACGAGCAGTACTTC	TRBD1	TRBV5-1	TRBJ2-7	few
CASSVAIITSEQFF	TGTGCCAGCAGCGTAGCCATTATTACAAGTGAGCAGTTCTTC	NA	TRBV9	TRBJ2-1	NA
CASSPRDRETDTQYF	TGTGCCAGCAGCCCCCGGGACAGGGAGACAGATACGCAGTATTTT	TRBD1	TRBV7-3	TRBJ2-3	few
CASSEAVTSWVLDNEQFF	TGTGCCAGCAGTGAAGCGGTAACTAGCTGGGTCCTCGACAATGAGCAGTTCTTC	NA	TRBV6-1	TRBJ2-1	few
CASSEPLTQDTQYF	TGTGCCAGCAGCGAGCCCTTGACTCAAGATACGCAGTATTTT	NA	TRBV7-9	TRBJ2-3	few
CASSRTVNQPQHF	TGTGCCAGCAGTAGGACAGTCAATCAGCCCCAGCATTTT	NA	TRBV6-5	TRBJ1-5	few
CSGRQEYDGYTF	TGCAGCGGGAGACAGGAATACGATGGCTACACCTTC	NA	TRBV29-1	TRBJ1-2	few
CASSLIRARGYTF	TGTGCCAGCAGTCTCATAAGGGCGCGAGGCTACACCTTC	NA	TRBV6-5	TRBJ1-2	NA
CASSYRDVVDTQYF	TGTGCCAGCAGTTACCGGGACGTCGTAGATACGCAGTATTTT	NA	TRBV6-5	TRBJ2-3	few
CASSLGPGTNTEAFF	TGTGCCAGCAGCTTAGGCCCCGGGACGAACACTGAAGCTTTCTTT	NA	TRBV13	TRBJ1-1	few
CAVDSYYGYTF	TGTGCCGTCGACAGCTACTATGGCTACACCTTC	NA	TRBV10-3	TRBJ1-2	NA
CSATGVIGEQYF	TGCAGCGCCACAGGGGTGATCGGCGAGCAGTACTTC	TRBD1	TRBV29-1	TRBJ2-7	NA
CASSRGDGANYGYTF	TGCGCCAGCAGCCGGGGGGATGGAGCTAACTATGGCTACACCTTC	NA	TRBV4-3	TRBJ1-2	NA
CASSTDRGVTEAFF	TGCGCCAGCAGCACTGACAGGGGAGTCACTGAAGCTTTCTTT	TRBD1	TRBV5-1	TRBJ1-1	NA
CASSYRGYNEQFF	TGTGCCAGCAGTTACAGAGGGTACAATGAGCAGTTCTTC	NA	TRBV6-5	TRBJ2-1	NA
CASTREGRGIETQYF	TGTGCCAGCACTCGTGAGGGGAGGGGGATAGAGACCCAGTACTTC	NA	TRBV5-8	TRBJ2-5	NA
CASSLSGVGQETQYF	TGCGCCAGCAGCTTGTCGGGGGTCGGGCAAGAGACCCAGTACTTC	NA	TRBV5-1	TRBJ2-5	NA
CATLDRGTGELFF	TGTGCCACCCTGGACAGGGGCACCGGGGAGCTGTTTTTT	TRBD1	TRBV12-3/TRBV12-4	TRBJ2-2	NA
CASSLVGRRETQYF	TGCGCCAGCAGCTTGGTGGGACGCCGGGAGACCCAGTACTTC	NA	TRBV5-1	TRBJ2-5	NA
CASSYEVGSNQPQHF	TGTGCCAGCAGTTATGAAGTCGGTAGCAATCAGCCCCAGCATTTT	NA	TRBV6-6	TRBJ1-5	few